The source of this T cell receptor (beta chain) is a study of technical replicates of blood from several donors. This clone was recorded only once. Clones were read by immunoSEQ multiplex PCR, and TCRdb kept only the in-frame ones, dropping some. This sample carries about 84,000 clones, more than 95% of them seen once, and the ten largest clones take around 0.15%. Germline trimming cut 5 bases from V and 5 bases from J; bases unmatched to any gene: 12. The CDR3 consists of 16 residues. Germline loops: CDR1 MDHEN, CDR2 SYDVKM. The receptor's source is a human donor in good health. The sequenced sample was T cells isolated from PBMCs. V and J are TRBV28 and TRBJ2-1, with 7 bases that match TRBD2. CDR3 loop: CASSLLGGSGNNEQFF. CDR3 in DNA: TGTGCCAGCAGTCTCTTAGGAGGGAGCGGGAACAATGAGCAGTTCTTC.